This TCR beta chain stems from a study of CD4 T cells in relation to SARS-CoV-2 and coronaviruses. Overall study: Crossreactive spike epitopes shared across donors were mapped to their HLA restriction. Notes on the study in general: Each donor contributed either pre-pandemic or post-infection samples, not both. In roughly 60% of donors, memory CD4+ clonotypes crossrecognized SARS-CoV-2 and at least one common cold coronavirus spike.

Produced via immunoSEQ multiplex PCR; TCRdb's table is partial and in-frame only. The table has about 38,000 clones, over 75% seen once. V lost 0 bases and J lost 3, with 15 bases in between. The germline V gene has CDR1 SGDLS and CDR2 YYNGEE. This CDR3 contains 16 residues. A remark on this clone: The antigen remains unidentified.

V usage is TRBV9 and J usage is TRBJ1-1, with D maybe TRBD1 (5 bases). The source is an adult with COVID-19. Specimen: memory CD4+ T cells from PBMCs. Here the CDR3 reads CASSVAPTSGYTEAFF. Here the CDR3 DNA reads TGTGCCAGCAGCGTAGCCCCCACGTCAGGGTACACTGAAGCTTTCTTT.